Listed below are T cell receptor beta chains from one sample, sequenced in a study of shared clonotypes between healthy human individuals. TCRdb keeps only in-frame clones here, not all; method: immunoSEQ multiplex PCR. The sample consists of 2.5 million or so clones, around nine tenths of them appearing once. Source material: naive CD4+ T cells sorted from blood. These receptor sequences come from a man in his late teens or twenties in good health. The CDR3 runs from the conserved cysteine through the conserved F or W. A D gene is named only where the DNA matches it firmly. Clone sizes are given selectively: once, few, many, or a class where the clone is expanded.

clone_size: .; v_call: TRBV6-5; d_call: .; j_call: TRBJ1-2; cdr3_aa: CASSYSQGRGYTF; cdr3_nt: TGTGCCAGCAGTTACTCCCAGGGTCGAGGCTACACCTTC
clone_size: .; v_call: TRBV7-2; d_call: TRBD1; j_call: TRBJ2-7; cdr3_aa: CASSLVVGTGGYEQYF; cdr3_nt: TGTGCCAGCAGCTTAGTAGTCGGTACAGGGGGCTACGAGCAGTACTTC
clone_size: once; v_call: TRBV5-1; d_call: TRBD2; j_call: TRBJ2-2; cdr3_aa: CASRLPAGDYTGELFF; cdr3_nt: TGCGCCAGCAGGCTCCCGGCGGGGGACTACACCGGGGAGCTGTTTTTT
clone_size: .; v_call: TRBV18; d_call: .; j_call: TRBJ2-5; cdr3_aa: CASSPPRTETQYF; cdr3_nt: TGTGCCAGCTCACCACCGCGGACGGAGACCCAGTACTTC
clone_size: .; v_call: TRBV9; d_call: TRBD2; j_call: TRBJ2-1; cdr3_aa: CASESGLAGRYNEQFF; cdr3_nt: TGTGCCAGCGAATCCGGACTAGCGGGACGCTACAATGAGCAGTTCTTC
clone_size: .; v_call: TRBV4-2; d_call: .; j_call: TRBJ2-1; cdr3_aa: CASCDGGLSYNEQFF; cdr3_nt: TGTGCCAGCTGCGATGGGGGGCTGTCCTACAATGAGCAGTTCTTC
clone_size: .; v_call: TRBV5-1; d_call: TRBD2; j_call: TRBJ2-2; cdr3_aa: CASSLAPSGDTGELFF; cdr3_nt: TGCGCCAGCAGCTTGGCTCCTAGCGGGGACACCGGGGAGCTGTTTTTT
clone_size: .; v_call: TRBV5-1; d_call: TRBD2; j_call: TRBJ2-1; cdr3_aa: CASSLLPGGTDEQFF; cdr3_nt: TGCGCCAGCAGCTTGCTGCCGGGAGGAACGGATGAGCAGTTCTTC
clone_size: .; v_call: TRBV5-1; d_call: .; j_call: TRBJ2-5; cdr3_aa: CASSGRGQGETQYF; cdr3_nt: TGCGCCAGCTCGGGCCGGGGGCAGGGAGAGACCCAGTACTTC
clone_size: .; v_call: TRBV7-9; d_call: .; j_call: TRBJ1-3; cdr3_aa: CASSSGEPGNTIYF; cdr3_nt: TGTGCCAGCAGCTCGGGAGAGCCTGGAAACACCATATATTTT
clone_size: .; v_call: TRBV28; d_call: TRBD1; j_call: TRBJ1-4; cdr3_aa: CASSYQGAGISELFF; cdr3_nt: TGTGCCAGCAGTTATCAGGGGGCAGGCATTTCAGAACTGTTTTTT
clone_size: once; v_call: TRBV6-4; d_call: TRBD2; j_call: TRBJ2-5; cdr3_aa: CASSDSYTSGNQETQYF; cdr3_nt: TGTGCCAGCAGTGACTCATATACTAGCGGGAACCAAGAGACCCAGTACTTC
clone_size: .; v_call: TRBV19; d_call: .; j_call: TRBJ1-5; cdr3_aa: CASVTPGLSNQPQHF; cdr3_nt: TGTGCCAGTGTAACGCCGGGCCTCTCAAATCAGCCCCAGCATTTT
clone_size: few; v_call: TRBV30; d_call: .; j_call: TRBJ1-3; cdr3_aa: CAWSIDRPRSGNTIYF; cdr3_nt: TGTGCCTGGAGTATCGACAGGCCCCGCTCTGGAAACACCATATATTTT
clone_size: .; v_call: TRBV6-5; d_call: .; j_call: TRBJ1-2; cdr3_aa: CASSPTGPSPYGYTF; cdr3_nt: TGTGCCAGCAGCCCTACAGGGCCCAGCCCTTATGGCTACACCTTC
clone_size: .; v_call: TRBV5-4; d_call: .; j_call: TRBJ2-2; cdr3_aa: CASSSPGGYNTGELFF; cdr3_nt: TGTGCCAGCAGCTCTCCCGGGGGCTATAACACCGGGGAGCTGTTTTTT
clone_size: .; v_call: TRBV2; d_call: TRBD1; j_call: TRBJ1-1; cdr3_aa: CASSTGTGPLSNTEAFF; cdr3_nt: TGTGCCAGCAGTACCGGGACAGGGCCCCTATCGAACACTGAAGCTTTCTTT
clone_size: .; v_call: TRBV15; d_call: .; j_call: TRBJ1-1; cdr3_aa: CATRSGEGPNTEAFF; cdr3_nt: TGTGCCACCAGGTCAGGGGAGGGCCCGAACACTGAAGCTTTCTTT
clone_size: .; v_call: TRBV5-1; d_call: TRBD1; j_call: TRBJ2-2; cdr3_aa: CASSLRGQGTGELFF; cdr3_nt: TGCGCCAGCAGCTTGAGAGGACAGGGGACCGGGGAGCTGTTTTTT
clone_size: .; v_call: TRBV12-1; d_call: .; j_call: TRBJ2-1; cdr3_aa: CASSSHLAGGSYNEQFF; cdr3_nt: TGTGCCAGCAGCTCCCACTTAGCGGGAGGGTCCTACAATGAGCAGTTCTTC
clone_size: .; v_call: TRBV11-2; d_call: .; j_call: TRBJ2-1; cdr3_aa: CASSLVNEQFF; cdr3_nt: TGTGCCAGCAGCCTGGTAAATGAGCAGTTCTTC
clone_size: .; v_call: TRBV6-5; d_call: .; j_call: TRBJ1-1; cdr3_aa: CASSYSMTVKSEAFF; cdr3_nt: TGTGCCAGCAGTTACTCCATGACAGTAAAATCTGAAGCTTTCTTT
clone_size: .; v_call: TRBV5-5; d_call: .; j_call: TRBJ1-2; cdr3_aa: CASSPVGGSWTSGYTF; cdr3_nt: TGTGCCAGCAGCCCGGTTGGGGGCAGTTGGACGAGTGGCTACACCTTC
clone_size: .; v_call: TRBV5-4; d_call: TRBD1; j_call: TRBJ1-2; cdr3_aa: CASRTTGGRYGYTF; cdr3_nt: TGTGCCAGCAGGACTACAGGGGGCAGATATGGCTACACCTTC
clone_size: once; v_call: TRBV18; d_call: .; j_call: TRBJ2-7; cdr3_aa: CASSPARSSYEQYF; cdr3_nt: TGTGCCAGCTCACCGGCGAGGAGCTCCTACGAGCAGTACTTC
clone_size: .; v_call: TRBV6-1; d_call: TRBD2; j_call: TRBJ2-7; cdr3_aa: CASSGGGLAGEQYF; cdr3_nt: TGTGCCAGCAGCGGGGGGGGACTAGCGGGAGAGCAGTACTTC
clone_size: few; v_call: TRBV5-4; d_call: .; j_call: TRBJ1-6; cdr3_aa: CASSSGPDSPLHF; cdr3_nt: TGTGCCAGCAGCTCGGGGCCGGATTCACCCCTCCACTTT
clone_size: .; v_call: TRBV7-9; d_call: .; j_call: TRBJ2-3; cdr3_aa: CASSLGGSDTQYF; cdr3_nt: TGTGCCAGCAGCTTGGGGGGCTCAGATACGCAGTATTTT
clone_size: few; v_call: TRBV28; d_call: TRBD1; j_call: TRBJ1-2; cdr3_aa: CASSPWTGGDYGYTF; cdr3_nt: TGTGCCAGCAGTCCCTGGACAGGGGGCGACTATGGCTACACCTTC
clone_size: .; v_call: TRBV30; d_call: TRBD1; j_call: TRBJ1-6; cdr3_aa: CAWSTGTGLYNSPLHF; cdr3_nt: TGTGCCTGGAGCACCGGGACAGGTCTTTATAATTCACCCCTCCACTTT
clone_size: .; v_call: TRBV7-2; d_call: TRBD1; j_call: TRBJ1-1; cdr3_aa: CASSLTGKGTEAFF; cdr3_nt: TGTGCCAGCAGCCTGACAGGGAAAGGGACTGAAGCTTTCTTT
clone_size: .; v_call: TRBV6-1; d_call: .; j_call: TRBJ2-2; cdr3_aa: CASSEGFWERNTGELFF; cdr3_nt: TGTGCCAGCAGTGAAGGGTTTTGGGAAAGGAACACCGGGGAGCTGTTTTTT
clone_size: .; v_call: TRBV6-1; d_call: .; j_call: TRBJ2-7; cdr3_aa: CASSERREWQYF; cdr3_nt: TGTGCCAGCAGTGAAAGAAGGGAATGGCAGTACTTC
clone_size: .; v_call: TRBV15; d_call: .; j_call: TRBJ2-1; cdr3_aa: CATSSSTVQGQFF; cdr3_nt: TGTGCCACCAGCAGCTCGACCGTACAAGGGCAGTTCTTC
clone_size: .; v_call: TRBV6-5; d_call: .; j_call: TRBJ1-1; cdr3_aa: CASWRGVNTEAFF; cdr3_nt: TGTGCCAGCTGGCGGGGAGTGAACACTGAAGCTTTCTTT
clone_size: .; v_call: TRBV2; d_call: .; j_call: TRBJ2-4; cdr3_aa: CASSEAENKNIQYF; cdr3_nt: TGTGCCAGCAGTGAAGCCGAGAACAAAAACATTCAGTACTTC
clone_size: once; v_call: TRBV5-1; d_call: TRBD2; j_call: TRBJ2-7; cdr3_aa: CASSLLTSGSYEQYF; cdr3_nt: TGCGCCAGCAGCTTGCTGACTAGCGGCTCCTACGAGCAGTACTTC
clone_size: .; v_call: TRBV10-3; d_call: .; j_call: TRBJ1-2; cdr3_aa: CAIRSTENYGYTF; cdr3_nt: TGTGCCATCAGGTCAACAGAAAACTATGGCTACACCTTC
clone_size: .; v_call: TRBV7-9; d_call: .; j_call: TRBJ2-7; cdr3_aa: CASSLRPGTGVYEQYF; cdr3_nt: TGTGCCAGCAGCTTAAGGCCGGGTACAGGAGTCTACGAGCAGTACTTC
clone_size: .; v_call: TRBV7-8; d_call: .; j_call: TRBJ2-7; cdr3_aa: CASSFAAYEQYF; cdr3_nt: TGTGCCAGCAGCTTTGCAGCTTACGAGCAGTACTTC
clone_size: .; v_call: TRBV7-9; d_call: TRBD1; j_call: TRBJ1-6; cdr3_aa: CASSHTGTGYNSPLHF; cdr3_nt: TGTGCCAGCAGCCACACCGGGACAGGGTATAATTCACCCCTCCACTTT
clone_size: .; v_call: TRBV5-1; d_call: .; j_call: TRBJ1-3; cdr3_aa: CASSRGQDGNTIYF; cdr3_nt: TGCGCCAGCAGCCGAGGACAAGATGGAAACACCATATATTTT
clone_size: .; v_call: TRBV5-4; d_call: .; j_call: TRBJ1-5; cdr3_aa: CASSSGPLSNQPQHF; cdr3_nt: TGTGCCAGCAGCTCGGGACCCCTAAGCAATCAGCCCCAGCATTTT
clone_size: .; v_call: TRBV7-8; d_call: TRBD1; j_call: TRBJ1-1; cdr3_aa: CASSLPTGTAAFF; cdr3_nt: TGTGCCAGCAGCTTACCTACCGGGACAGCGGCTTTCTTT
clone_size: once; v_call: TRBV6-6; d_call: .; j_call: TRBJ2-7; cdr3_aa: CASSFPSRDEQYF; cdr3_nt: TGTGCCAGCAGTTTCCCGTCTCGGGACGAGCAGTACTTC
clone_size: .; v_call: TRBV19; d_call: .; j_call: TRBJ2-7; cdr3_aa: CASSTRTGSSYEQYF; cdr3_nt: TGTGCCAGTAGCACCCGGACGGGTAGCTCCTACGAGCAGTACTTC
clone_size: .; v_call: TRBV7-3; d_call: .; j_call: TRBJ2-2; cdr3_aa: CASSQRYTGELFF; cdr3_nt: TGTGCCAGCAGCCAAAGATACACCGGGGAGCTGTTTTTT